These T cell receptor beta chains were read from a single sample in a study of CD8+ T cells in alopecia areata. The repertoire was sequenced with immunoSEQ multiplex PCR; TCRdb's copy has only in-frame clones and lacks some. The sample lists some 51,000 clones, approximately 96% occurring once. Sample: CD8+ T cells sorted from blood, taken at week 0. These receptors originate from a human donor with alopecia areata. The CDR3 runs from the conserved cysteine through the conserved F or W. Each record gives: J gene, D gene, V gene, clone size, CDR3 protein, CDR3 DNA. The D gene is left open where the match is weak. For some rows the clone size is stated as once, few or many, or as a class when expanded; others skip it.

J gene: TRBJ2-1; D gene: TRBD2; V gene: TRBV7-9; clone size: .; CDR3 protein: CASSSPQGLATNEQFF; CDR3 DNA: TGTGCCAGCAGCTCACCCCAGGGACTAGCGACGAATGAGCAGTTCTTC
J gene: TRBJ2-7; D gene: .; V gene: TRBV2; clone size: .; CDR3 protein: CASSEGYGGPGEQYF; CDR3 DNA: TGTGCCAGCAGTGAGGGATATGGGGGGCCGGGGGAGCAGTACTTC
J gene: TRBJ1-2; D gene: .; V gene: TRBV5-4; clone size: .; CDR3 protein: CASSLESAHGYTF; CDR3 DNA: TGTGCCAGCAGCTTGGAGTCGGCCCATGGCTACACCTTC
J gene: TRBJ1-3; D gene: .; V gene: TRBV4-1; clone size: .; CDR3 protein: CASSQVSGFGNTIYF; CDR3 DNA: TGCGCCAGCAGCCAAGTATCCGGGTTTGGAAACACCATATATTTT
J gene: TRBJ1-4; D gene: .; V gene: TRBV10-3; clone size: .; CDR3 protein: CAISNEGLMLFF; CDR3 DNA: TGTGCCATCAGTAATGAGGGACTAATGCTGTTTTTT
J gene: TRBJ2-3; D gene: .; V gene: TRBV18; clone size: .; CDR3 protein: CASSPRWGTEADTQYF; CDR3 DNA: TGTGCCAGCTCACCGCGCTGGGGGACGGAAGCAGATACGCAGTATTTT
J gene: TRBJ2-7; D gene: .; V gene: TRBV4-1; clone size: .; CDR3 protein: CASSQDGQREQYF; CDR3 DNA: TGCGCCAGCAGCCAAGATGGGCAAAGGGAGCAGTACTTC
J gene: TRBJ1-1; D gene: .; V gene: TRBV25-1; clone size: .; CDR3 protein: CASSETENTEAFF; CDR3 DNA: TGTGCCAGCAGTGAAACGGAGAACACTGAAGCTTTCTTT
J gene: TRBJ2-5; D gene: .; V gene: TRBV7-8; clone size: .; CDR3 protein: CASSILAHSSQETQYF; CDR3 DNA: TGTGCCAGCAGCATCCTAGCCCATTCCAGCCAAGAGACCCAGTACTTC
J gene: TRBJ2-4; D gene: .; V gene: TRBV7-2; clone size: .; CDR3 protein: CASSTGRTTTPYSNIQYF; CDR3 DNA: TGTGCCAGCAGCACGGGACGGACCACGACCCCTTATTCAAACATTCAGTACTTC
J gene: TRBJ2-7; D gene: TRBD1; V gene: TRBV4-2; clone size: .; CDR3 protein: CASSQEETGASYEQYF; CDR3 DNA: TGTGCCAGCAGCCAAGAAGAGACAGGGGCGTCCTACGAGCAGTACTTC
J gene: TRBJ2-7; D gene: TRBD2; V gene: TRBV4-2; clone size: .; CDR3 protein: CASSHLTRTSGGRFSYEQYF; CDR3 DNA: TGTGCCAGCAGCCATCTCACTCGGACTAGCGGGGGCCGCTTTAGCTACGAGCAGTACTTC
J gene: TRBJ2-7; D gene: .; V gene: TRBV29-1; clone size: .; CDR3 protein: CSVESGVLGATYEQYF; CDR3 DNA: TGCAGCGTTGAAAGCGGGGTCTTGGGGGCTACCTACGAGCAGTACTTC
J gene: TRBJ2-1; D gene: TRBD2; V gene: TRBV19; clone size: .; CDR3 protein: CASSIRLAGGLPYNEQFF; CDR3 DNA: TGTGCCAGTAGTATAAGACTAGCGGGGGGGCTACCCTACAATGAGCAGTTCTTC
J gene: TRBJ2-5; D gene: TRBD1; V gene: TRBV7-6; clone size: once; CDR3 protein: CASSPGTAQETQYF; CDR3 DNA: TGTGCCAGCAGTCCCGGGACAGCTCAAGAGACCCAGTACTTC
J gene: TRBJ2-5; D gene: .; V gene: TRBV13; clone size: .; CDR3 protein: CASSLGDFQETQYF; CDR3 DNA: TGTGCCAGCAGCTTAGGGGACTTCCAAGAGACCCAGTACTTC